Included here is one T cell receptor beta chain sequence, with context. The antigen remains unidentified. At collection, donors were nominally healthy, but unrecorded immune exposures were probable. These data are taken from a study of cytomegalovirus exposure and HLA in healthy donors. General study results and limits: Roughly uniform sequencing depth across donors was assumed, possibly incorrectly.

PCR primers comprised 60 Vbeta and 13 Jbeta primers. Profiled with immunoSEQ multiplex PCR; TCRdb holds only in-frame clones, not every one. The table has fewer than 250,000 clones, roughly 85% seen once. This clonotype originated in a male donor in good health and CMV-seronegative. The sample taken for sequencing was PBMCs.

The CDR3 region has the DNA TGTGCCAGCAGTCTAGACTATAGCGTCCACTACAATGAGCAGTTCTTC. This sequence encodes CASSLDYSVHYNEQFF. The V gene is TRBV27, the J gene TRBJ2-1, with a weak D call TRBD2 (5 bases). Trimming shortened V by 5 bases and J by 3 bases, and 17 bases separated the two germline ends. The CDR3 spans 16 residues. From germline, CDR1 is MNHEY and CDR2 SMNVEV (reference sequence).